These T cell receptor beta chains were read from a single sample in a study of shared clonotypes between healthy human individuals. Some clones are missing from TCRdb's copy, which holds only in-frame ones; the method was immunoSEQ multiplex PCR. The sample includes hundreds of thousands of clones, roughly 72% seen only once; the top ten take 12%. Sequencing input: PBMCs. All receptors derive from a middle-aged woman in good health. Some clones in this sample may be carry-over from other donors' samples. Both conserved end residues are part of each CDR3. Each record gives: clone size, J gene, D gene, V gene, CDR3 protein, CDR3 DNA. D genes are given only for firm matches. Clone size appears in some rows only: once, few, many, or a class for an expanded clone.

clone_size: few; j_call: TRBJ1-2; d_call: NA; v_call: TRBV4-1; cdr3_aa: CASSQTGKSRYGYTF; cdr3_nt: TGCGCCAGCAGCCAAACAGGGAAGTCTAGGTATGGCTATACCTTC
clone_size: NA; j_call: TRBJ2-7; d_call: NA; v_call: TRBV7-2; cdr3_aa: CASSFGGNTYEQYF; cdr3_nt: TGTGCCAGCAGCTTCGGCGGGAATACCTACGAGCAGTACTTC
clone_size: once; j_call: TRBJ1-1; d_call: NA; v_call: TRBV28; cdr3_aa: CASSLSANTEAFF; cdr3_nt: TGTGCCAGCAGTTTATCGGCGAACACTGAAGCTTTCTTT
clone_size: NA; j_call: TRBJ1-5; d_call: TRBD1; v_call: TRBV19; cdr3_aa: CASRRQGANQPQHF; cdr3_nt: TGTGCCAGTAGACGACAGGGGGCGAATCAGCCCCAGCATTTT
clone_size: NA; j_call: TRBJ2-1; d_call: NA; v_call: TRBV5-8; cdr3_aa: CASRSGGLSSYNEQFF; cdr3_nt: TGTGCCAGCAGGTCTGGCGGACTGAGCTCCTACAATGAGCAGTTCTTC
clone_size: NA; j_call: TRBJ2-1; d_call: NA; v_call: TRBV4-1; cdr3_aa: CASSQTSGEIYNEQFF; cdr3_nt: TGCGCCAGCAGCCAAACGTCAGGGGAGATCTACAATGAGCAGTTCTTC
clone_size: NA; j_call: TRBJ1-2; d_call: NA; v_call: TRBV13; cdr3_aa: CASSSVRGAHYGYTF; cdr3_nt: TGTGCCAGCAGCTCAGTAAGGGGGGCTCACTATGGCTACACCTTC
clone_size: NA; j_call: TRBJ2-7; d_call: TRBD1; v_call: TRBV28; cdr3_aa: CASRPPQGAYEQYF; cdr3_nt: TGTGCCAGCAGACCTCCACAGGGGGCCTACGAGCAGTACTTC
clone_size: once; j_call: TRBJ1-2; d_call: NA; v_call: TRBV5-4; cdr3_aa: CASRDSGGLYGYTF; cdr3_nt: TGTGCCAGCAGAGATTCGGGGGGCCTTTATGGCTACACCTTC
clone_size: NA; j_call: TRBJ2-4; d_call: TRBD2; v_call: TRBV5-4; cdr3_aa: CASSLDGTSPQNIQYF; cdr3_nt: TGTGCCAGCAGCTTGGACGGGACTAGCCCCCAAAACATTCAGTACTTC
clone_size: many; j_call: TRBJ2-7; d_call: NA; v_call: TRBV23-1; cdr3_aa: CASSPRTDPLEQYF; cdr3_nt: TGCGCCAGCAGTCCCCGCACAGACCCGCTTGAGCAGTACTTC
clone_size: NA; j_call: TRBJ2-7; d_call: TRBD2; v_call: TRBV9; cdr3_aa: CASSVVGLAGLNEQYF; cdr3_nt: TGTGCCAGCAGCGTAGTGGGACTAGCGGGGCTCAACGAGCAGTACTTC
clone_size: NA; j_call: TRBJ1-4; d_call: NA; v_call: TRBV2; cdr3_aa: CASTRTPTNEKLFF; cdr3_nt: TGTGCCAGCACACGGACCCCAACTAATGAAAAACTGTTTTTT
clone_size: NA; j_call: TRBJ2-5; d_call: TRBD2; v_call: TRBV11-2; cdr3_aa: CASSSLAGGPTQYF; cdr3_nt: TGTGCCAGCAGCTCCCTAGCGGGAGGCCCCACCCAGTACTTC
clone_size: NA; j_call: TRBJ2-2; d_call: TRBD1; v_call: TRBV4-3; cdr3_aa: CASSRGDREIGELFF; cdr3_nt: TGCGCCAGCAGCCGCGGAGACAGGGAGATCGGGGAGCTGTTTTTT
clone_size: once; j_call: TRBJ2-7; d_call: NA; v_call: TRBV5-1; cdr3_aa: CASSLLSGTYEQYF; cdr3_nt: TGCGCCAGCAGCTTGTTATCGGGGACGTACGAGCAGTACTTC
clone_size: NA; j_call: TRBJ1-3; d_call: NA; v_call: TRBV10-2; cdr3_aa: CASSEASYSGNTIYF; cdr3_nt: TGCGCCAGCAGTGAGGCCTCCTACTCTGGAAACACCATATATTTT
clone_size: few; j_call: TRBJ1-1; d_call: NA; v_call: TRBV28; cdr3_aa: CASSLYRTVRHEAFF; cdr3_nt: TGTGCCAGCAGTTTATACCGGACAGTGAGACATGAAGCTTTCTTT
clone_size: NA; j_call: TRBJ1-4; d_call: NA; v_call: TRBV11-2; cdr3_aa: CASSLTPTNEKLFF; cdr3_nt: TGTGCCAGCAGCTTGACACCCACTAATGAAAAACTGTTTTTT
clone_size: NA; j_call: TRBJ2-5; d_call: NA; v_call: TRBV6-5; cdr3_aa: CASSGFHQETQYF; cdr3_nt: TGTGCCAGCAGTGGATTCCATCAAGAGACCCAGTACTTC
clone_size: NA; j_call: TRBJ2-3; d_call: NA; v_call: TRBV7-9; cdr3_aa: CASSSAHGSSDSTDTQYF; cdr3_nt: TGTGCCAGCAGCTCAGCCCACGGCTCTAGCGATAGCACAGATACGCAGTATTTT
clone_size: NA; j_call: TRBJ2-1; d_call: TRBD1; v_call: TRBV28; cdr3_aa: CASSQGQYNEQFF; cdr3_nt: TGTGCCAGCAGCCAGGGACAGTACAATGAGCAGTTCTTC
clone_size: NA; j_call: TRBJ1-2; d_call: TRBD1; v_call: TRBV27; cdr3_aa: CASSPRPTGFGYTF; cdr3_nt: TGTGCCAGCAGCCCAAGACCGACAGGGTTTGGCTACACCTTC
clone_size: NA; j_call: TRBJ2-2; d_call: NA; v_call: TRBV7-8; cdr3_aa: CASSRSPGTFAGELFF; cdr3_nt: TGTGCCAGCAGCCGCTCCCCCGGGACTTTCGCCGGGGAGCTGTTTTTT
clone_size: once; j_call: TRBJ2-7; d_call: NA; v_call: TRBV5-1; cdr3_aa: CASSGDANYEQYF; cdr3_nt: TGCGCCAGCAGCGGGGACGCAAACTACGAGCAGTACTTC
clone_size: NA; j_call: TRBJ1-1; d_call: NA; v_call: TRBV27; cdr3_aa: CASSLGGHPNTEAFF; cdr3_nt: TGTGCCAGCAGTTTAGGGGGACACCCGAACACTGAAGCTTTCTTT
clone_size: NA; j_call: TRBJ1-5; d_call: NA; v_call: TRBV4-2; cdr3_aa: CASSQLQGSNQPQHF; cdr3_nt: TGTGCCAGCAGCCAACTACAGGGATCAAATCAGCCCCAGCATTTT
clone_size: NA; j_call: TRBJ2-7; d_call: TRBD2; v_call: TRBV7-2; cdr3_aa: CASSTGTSGSKQYF; cdr3_nt: TGTGCCAGCAGCACCGGGACTAGCGGGAGTAAGCAGTACTTC
clone_size: few; j_call: TRBJ1-5; d_call: NA; v_call: TRBV5-5; cdr3_aa: CASSLDQGGQPQHF; cdr3_nt: TGTGCCAGCAGCTTGGACCAGGGCGGACAGCCCCAGCATTTT
clone_size: NA; j_call: TRBJ2-7; d_call: TRBD2; v_call: TRBV7-6; cdr3_aa: CASSLGTSGLVYEQYF; cdr3_nt: TGTGCCAGCAGCTTAGGGACTAGCGGTCTGGTATACGAGCAGTACTTC
clone_size: NA; j_call: TRBJ1-2; d_call: NA; v_call: TRBV29-1; cdr3_aa: CSVEGGAGVDGYTF; cdr3_nt: TGCAGCGTTGAAGGTGGGGCAGGGGTCGATGGCTACACCTTC
clone_size: NA; j_call: TRBJ2-1; d_call: NA; v_call: TRBV7-9; cdr3_aa: CASSSPGDNEQFF; cdr3_nt: TGTGCCAGCAGCTCCCCGGGAGACAATGAGCAGTTCTTC
clone_size: NA; j_call: TRBJ2-3; d_call: TRBD2; v_call: TRBV19; cdr3_aa: CASSMNKRDYTDTQYF; cdr3_nt: TGTGCCAGTAGTATGAATAAACGGGACTACACAGATACGCAGTATTTT
clone_size: NA; j_call: TRBJ1-2; d_call: NA; v_call: TRBV19; cdr3_aa: CASSIPGEWISSGYTF; cdr3_nt: TGTGCCAGTAGTATCCCAGGGGAATGGATTTCAAGTGGCTACACCTTC
clone_size: many; j_call: TRBJ1-2; d_call: NA; v_call: TRBV5-6; cdr3_aa: CASSPSGRARSYGYTF; cdr3_nt: TGTGCCAGCAGCCCAAGCGGCAGGGCGAGGAGCTATGGCTACACCTTC
clone_size: few; j_call: TRBJ2-1; d_call: NA; v_call: TRBV29-1; cdr3_aa: CSVERSDGNEQFF; cdr3_nt: TGCAGCGTTGAACGGTCAGATGGGAATGAGCAGTTCTTC
clone_size: many; j_call: TRBJ1-2; d_call: NA; v_call: TRBV5-1; cdr3_aa: CASSSSLGGREGYTF; cdr3_nt: TGCGCCAGCAGCTCCTCCTTGGGGGGGCGGGAAGGCTACACCTTC
clone_size: few; j_call: TRBJ2-7; d_call: TRBD2; v_call: TRBV10-1; cdr3_aa: CASSDQGLAESSYEQYF; cdr3_nt: TGCGCCAGCAGTGACCAGGGACTAGCGGAGAGCTCCTACGAGCAGTACTTC
clone_size: NA; j_call: TRBJ2-7; d_call: TRBD2; v_call: TRBV11-3; cdr3_aa: CASSRAGGYYEQYF; cdr3_nt: TGTGCCAGCAGTCGAGCGGGAGGTTACTACGAGCAGTACTTC
clone_size: NA; j_call: TRBJ2-2; d_call: NA; v_call: TRBV5-4; cdr3_aa: CASSLVTTGELFF; cdr3_nt: TGTGCCAGCAGCTTGGTGACCACCGGGGAGCTGTTTTTT